The T cell receptor (beta chain) described here comes from a study of blood T cell repertoires in COVID-19. Study-wide background: There were acute and convalescent COVID-19 samples, and they came from the United States, Italy and Spain.

Repertoires were generated with immunoSEQ multiplex PCR, while TCRdb's copy carries only in-frame clones and drops some. The sample holds approximately 27,000 clones, 80% to 90% seen once. The CDR3 totals 17 residues. Germline CDR1 reads MDHEN; CDR2 reads SYDVKM. V dropped 4 bases and J dropped 2; count of bases not matched to a gene: 7. This clone is labeled as medium-sized. The sequencing input was peripheral blood. The TCR was taken from a man between 65 and 79 years old with acute or convalescent COVID-19. This chain connects TRBV28 to TRBJ2-1; TRBD1 agrees at 11 bases. The CDR3 sequence is CASSWTGGLSPYNEQFF. DNA for the CDR3: TGTGCCAGCAGTTGGACAGGGGGCCTCTCCCCCTACAATGAGCAGTTCTTC.